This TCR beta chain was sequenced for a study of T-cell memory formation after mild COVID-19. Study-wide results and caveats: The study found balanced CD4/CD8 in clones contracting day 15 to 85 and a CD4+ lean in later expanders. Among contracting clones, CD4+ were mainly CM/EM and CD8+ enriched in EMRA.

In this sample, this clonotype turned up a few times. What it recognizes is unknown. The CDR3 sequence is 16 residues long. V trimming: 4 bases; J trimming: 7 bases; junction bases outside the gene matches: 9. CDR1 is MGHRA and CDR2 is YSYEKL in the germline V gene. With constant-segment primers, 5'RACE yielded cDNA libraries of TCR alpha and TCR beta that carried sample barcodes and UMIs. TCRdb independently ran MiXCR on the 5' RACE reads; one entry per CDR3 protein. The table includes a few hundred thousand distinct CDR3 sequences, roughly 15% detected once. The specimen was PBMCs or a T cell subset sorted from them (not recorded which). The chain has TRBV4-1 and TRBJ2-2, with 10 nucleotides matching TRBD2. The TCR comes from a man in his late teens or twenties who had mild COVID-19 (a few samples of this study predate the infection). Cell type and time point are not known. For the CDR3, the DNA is TGCGCCAGCAGCCGATGGAGCGGGGGGGCCGGCGGGGAGCTGTTTTTT. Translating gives CASSRWSGGAGGELFF.